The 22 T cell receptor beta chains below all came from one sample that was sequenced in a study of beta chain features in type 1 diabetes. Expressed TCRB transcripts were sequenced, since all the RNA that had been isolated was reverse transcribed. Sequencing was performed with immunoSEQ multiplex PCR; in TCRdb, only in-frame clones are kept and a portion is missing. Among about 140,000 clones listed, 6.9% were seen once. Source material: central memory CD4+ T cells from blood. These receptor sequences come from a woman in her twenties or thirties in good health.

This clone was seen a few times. The CDR3 region is CASRPRDRYPYNEQFF. CDR3 coding DNA: TGTGCCAGTAGACCCCGGGACAGGTACCCCTACAATGAGCAGTTCTTC. The V gene is TRBV19, the J gene TRBJ2-1, with 8 bases identical to TRBD1. Germline V gene lookup returns CDR1 LNHDA and CDR2 SQIVND (reference sequence). The CDR3 contains 16 residues. V shed 6 bases, J shed 2 bases, and the junction held 9 bases outside the gene matches.

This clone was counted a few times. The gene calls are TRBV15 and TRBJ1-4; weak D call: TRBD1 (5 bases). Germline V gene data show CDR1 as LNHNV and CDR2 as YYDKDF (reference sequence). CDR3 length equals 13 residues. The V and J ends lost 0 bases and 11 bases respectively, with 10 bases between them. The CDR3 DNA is TGTGCCACCAGCAGAGAACGTGGGGGGAAACTGTTTTTT. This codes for CATSRERGGKLFF.

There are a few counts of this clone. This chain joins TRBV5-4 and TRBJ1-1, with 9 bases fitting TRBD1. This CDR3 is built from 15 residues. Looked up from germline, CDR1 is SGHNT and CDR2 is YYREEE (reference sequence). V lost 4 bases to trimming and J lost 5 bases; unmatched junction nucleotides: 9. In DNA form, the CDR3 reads TGTGCCAGCAGCACCCTACAGGGGGCAAGGACTGAAGCTTTCTTT. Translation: CASSTLQGARTEAFF.

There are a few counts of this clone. The CDR3 here is CASSSNTGYGTQYF. In DNA, the CDR3 is TGTGCCAGCAGTTCTAACACAGGGTATGGGACCCAGTACTTC. The chain recombines TRBV27 with TRBJ2-5, with a tentative D call TRBD1 (6 bases). Per germline, CDR1 MNHEY and CDR2 SMNVEV (reference sequence). Between the trimmed V and J ends, which lost 4 bases and 7 bases, there was a span of 16 bases. There are 14 residues in the CDR3.

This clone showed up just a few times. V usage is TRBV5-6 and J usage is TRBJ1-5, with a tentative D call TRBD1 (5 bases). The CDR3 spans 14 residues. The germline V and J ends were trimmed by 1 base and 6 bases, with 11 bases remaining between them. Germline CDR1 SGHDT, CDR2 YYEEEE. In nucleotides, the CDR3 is TGTGCCAGCAGCTTGAAGCCAGGGCTTCAGCCCCAGCATTTT. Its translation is CASSLKPGLQPQHF.

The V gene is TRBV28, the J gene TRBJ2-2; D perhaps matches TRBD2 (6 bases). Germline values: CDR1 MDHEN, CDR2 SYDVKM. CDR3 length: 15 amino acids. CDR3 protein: CACRGGGEGTGELFF. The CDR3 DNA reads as TGTGCTTGTAGGGGAGGAGGAGAGGGCACCGGGGAGCTGTTTTTT.

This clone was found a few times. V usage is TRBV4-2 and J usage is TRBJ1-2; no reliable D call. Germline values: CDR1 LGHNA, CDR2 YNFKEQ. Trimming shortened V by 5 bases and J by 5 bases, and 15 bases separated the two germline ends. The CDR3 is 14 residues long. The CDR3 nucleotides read TGTGCCAGCAGCTTGGCCCTCTCAGGATATGGCTACACCTTC. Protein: CASSLALSGYGYTF.

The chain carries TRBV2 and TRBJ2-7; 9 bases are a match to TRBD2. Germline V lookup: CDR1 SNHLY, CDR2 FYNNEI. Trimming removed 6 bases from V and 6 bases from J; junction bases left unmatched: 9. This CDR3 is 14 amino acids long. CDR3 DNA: TGTGCCAGCAGGCAGACTAGCGGTCGGAGCGAGCAGTACTTC. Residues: CASRQTSGRSEQYF.

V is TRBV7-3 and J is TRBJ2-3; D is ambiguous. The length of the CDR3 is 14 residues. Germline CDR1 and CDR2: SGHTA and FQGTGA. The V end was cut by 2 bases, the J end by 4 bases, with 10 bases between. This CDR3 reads CASSLATTADTQYF. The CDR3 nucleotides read TGTGCCAGCAGCTTAGCAACGACTGCAGATACGCAGTATTTT.

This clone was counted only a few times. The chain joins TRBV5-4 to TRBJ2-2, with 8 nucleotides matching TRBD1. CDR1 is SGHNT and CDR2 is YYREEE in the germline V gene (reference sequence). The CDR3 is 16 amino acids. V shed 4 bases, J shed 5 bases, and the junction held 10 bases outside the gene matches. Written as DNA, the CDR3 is TGTGCCAGCAGCAGTGGACAGGGTCGGGGGACCGGGGAGCTGTTTTTT. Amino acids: CASSSGQGRGTGELFF.

In DNA, the CDR3 is TGTGCCAGCAGCCTTCCAGGGGGCACCGGGGAGCTGTTTTTT. This sequence encodes CASSLPGGTGELFF. The gene calls are TRBV5-6 and TRBJ2-2; 7 bases map to TRBD1. The germline CDR1 and CDR2 sequences are SGHDT and YYEEEE. V trimming: 4 bases; J trimming: 4 bases; junction bases outside the gene matches: 4. This CDR3 is built from 14 residues.

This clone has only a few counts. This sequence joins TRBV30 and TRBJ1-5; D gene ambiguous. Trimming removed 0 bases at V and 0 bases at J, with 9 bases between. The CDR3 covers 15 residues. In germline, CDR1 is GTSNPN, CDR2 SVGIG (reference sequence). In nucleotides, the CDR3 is TGTGCCTGGAGTGTGGGGAGTAATAGCAATCAGCCCCAGCATTTT. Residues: CAWSVGSNSNQPQHF.

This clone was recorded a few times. The CDR3 DNA is TGTGCCAGCAGCGACAACAGGGGGCGAGAGACCCAGTACTTC. Translation gives CASSDNRGRETQYF. The genes are TRBV11-3 and TRBJ2-5, with 9 bases aligning to TRBD1. Per germline, CDR1 SGHNT and CDR2 YENEEA. The trim removed 5 bases at V and 4 bases at J, leaving 5 bases unmatched. The CDR3 is 14 amino acids.

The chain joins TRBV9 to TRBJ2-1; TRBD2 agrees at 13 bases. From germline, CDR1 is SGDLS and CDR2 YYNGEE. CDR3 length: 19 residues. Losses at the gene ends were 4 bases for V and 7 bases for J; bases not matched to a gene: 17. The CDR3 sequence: CASSTNPGLAGTFVNEQFF. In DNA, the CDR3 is TGTGCCAGCAGCACAAACCCGGGACTAGCGGGGACCTTCGTTAATGAGCAGTTCTTC.

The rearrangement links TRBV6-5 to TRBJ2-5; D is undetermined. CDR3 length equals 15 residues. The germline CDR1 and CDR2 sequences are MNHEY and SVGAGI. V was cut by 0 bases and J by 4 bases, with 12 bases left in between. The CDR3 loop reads CASSYSMLVGETQYF. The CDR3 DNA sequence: TGTGCCAGCAGTTACTCGATGTTGGTCGGAGAGACCCAGTACTTC.

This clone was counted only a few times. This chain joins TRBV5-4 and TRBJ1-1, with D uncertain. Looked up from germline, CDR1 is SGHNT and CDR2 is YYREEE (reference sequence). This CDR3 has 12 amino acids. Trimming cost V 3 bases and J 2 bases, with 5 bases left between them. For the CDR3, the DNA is TGTGCCAGCAGCTCAGTAAACACTGAAGCTTTCTTT. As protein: CASSSVNTEAFF. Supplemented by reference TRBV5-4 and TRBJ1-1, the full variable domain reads ETGVTQSPTHLIKTRGQQVTLRCSSQSGHNTVSWYQQALGQGPQFIFQYYREEENGRGNFPPRFSGLQFPNYSSELNVNALELDDSALYLCASSSVNTEAFFGQGTRLTVV.

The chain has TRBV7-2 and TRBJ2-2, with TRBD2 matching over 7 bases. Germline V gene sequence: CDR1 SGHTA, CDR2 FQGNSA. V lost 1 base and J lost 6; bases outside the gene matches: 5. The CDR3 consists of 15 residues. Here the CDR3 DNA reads TGTGCCAGCAGCTTAGTTTGGGGGGGAGCCGGGGAGCTGTTTTTT. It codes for CASSLVWGGAGELFF.

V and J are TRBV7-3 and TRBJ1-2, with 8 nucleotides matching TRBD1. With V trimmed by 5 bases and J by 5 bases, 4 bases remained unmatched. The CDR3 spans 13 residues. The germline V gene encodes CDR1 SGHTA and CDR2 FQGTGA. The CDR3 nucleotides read TGTGCCAGCAGCACCGGACAGGGATATGGCTACACCTTC. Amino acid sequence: CASSTGQGYGYTF.

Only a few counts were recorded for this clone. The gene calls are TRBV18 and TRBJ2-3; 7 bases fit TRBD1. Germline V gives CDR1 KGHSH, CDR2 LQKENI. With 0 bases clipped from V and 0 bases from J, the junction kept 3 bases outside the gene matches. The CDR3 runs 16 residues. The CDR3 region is CASSPPKGASTDTQYF. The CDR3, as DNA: TGTGCCAGCTCACCACCCAAGGGGGCTAGCACAGATACGCAGTATTTT.

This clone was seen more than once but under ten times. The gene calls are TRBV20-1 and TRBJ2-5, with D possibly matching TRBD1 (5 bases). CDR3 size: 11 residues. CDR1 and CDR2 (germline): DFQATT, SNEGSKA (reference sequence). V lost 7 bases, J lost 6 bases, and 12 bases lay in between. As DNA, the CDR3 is TGCAGTGGGGGCAGCTCCCAGACCCAGTACTTC. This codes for CSGGSSQTQYF.

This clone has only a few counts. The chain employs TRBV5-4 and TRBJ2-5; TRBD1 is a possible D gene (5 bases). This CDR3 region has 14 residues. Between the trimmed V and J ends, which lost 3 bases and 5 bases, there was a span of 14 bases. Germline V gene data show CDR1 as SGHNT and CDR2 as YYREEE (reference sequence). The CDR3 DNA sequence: TGTGCCAGCAGCTGGGCAGGGTATGGGGAGACCCAGTACTTC. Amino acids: CASSWAGYGETQYF. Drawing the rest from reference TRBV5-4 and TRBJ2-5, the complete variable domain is ETGVTQSPTHLIKTRGQQVTLRCSSQSGHNTVSWYQQALGQGPQFIFQYYREEENGRGNFPPRFSGLQFPNYSSELNVNALELDDSALYLCASSWAGYGETQYFGPGTRLLVL.

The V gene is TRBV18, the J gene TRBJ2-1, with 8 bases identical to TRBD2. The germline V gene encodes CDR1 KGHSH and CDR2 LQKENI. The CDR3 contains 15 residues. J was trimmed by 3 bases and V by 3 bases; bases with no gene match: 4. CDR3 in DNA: TGTGCCAGCTCACCCGGACTAGCTAACTACAATGAGCAGTTCTTC. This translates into CASSPGLANYNEQFF.